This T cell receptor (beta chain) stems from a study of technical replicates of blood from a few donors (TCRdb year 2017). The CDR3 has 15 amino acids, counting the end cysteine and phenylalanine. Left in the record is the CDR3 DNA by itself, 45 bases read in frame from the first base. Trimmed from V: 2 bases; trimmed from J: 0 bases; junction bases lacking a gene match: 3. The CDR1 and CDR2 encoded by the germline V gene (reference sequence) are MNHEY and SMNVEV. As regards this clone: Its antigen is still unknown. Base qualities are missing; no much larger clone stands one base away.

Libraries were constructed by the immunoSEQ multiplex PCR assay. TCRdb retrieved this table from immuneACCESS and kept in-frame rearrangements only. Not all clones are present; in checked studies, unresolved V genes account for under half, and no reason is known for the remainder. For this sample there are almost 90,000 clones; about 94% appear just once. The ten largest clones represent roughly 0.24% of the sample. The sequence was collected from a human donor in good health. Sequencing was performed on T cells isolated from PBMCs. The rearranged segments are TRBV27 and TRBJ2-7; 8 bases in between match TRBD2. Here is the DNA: TGTGCCAGCAGTTTAACAGCGGGGGCCTCCTACGAGCAGTACTTC. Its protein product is CASSLTAGASYEQYF.